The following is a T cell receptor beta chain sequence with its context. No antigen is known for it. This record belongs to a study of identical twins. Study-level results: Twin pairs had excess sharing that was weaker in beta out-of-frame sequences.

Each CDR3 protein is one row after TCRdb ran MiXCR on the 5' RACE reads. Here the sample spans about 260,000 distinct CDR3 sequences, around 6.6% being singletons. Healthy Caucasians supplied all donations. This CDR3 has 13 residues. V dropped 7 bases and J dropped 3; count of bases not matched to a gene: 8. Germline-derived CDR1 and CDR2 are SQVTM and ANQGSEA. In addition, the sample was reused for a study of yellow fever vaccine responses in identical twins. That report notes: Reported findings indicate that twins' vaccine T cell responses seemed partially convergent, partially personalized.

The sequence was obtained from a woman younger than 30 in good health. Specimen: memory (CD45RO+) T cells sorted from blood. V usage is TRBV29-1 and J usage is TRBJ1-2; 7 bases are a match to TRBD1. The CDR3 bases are TGCAGCGCTGGGGGACAGAGGGACTATGGCTACACCTTC. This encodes CSAGGQRDYGYTF.